The T cell receptor (beta chain) under discussion was sequenced for a study of CD8+CD57+ T cells in acquired aplastic anemia. Study-wide findings and caveats: Patients and controls had in common twenty-nine CD8+ CDR3 sequences.

Worth noting for this clonotype: Its specificity is unknown.

Genomic DNA, the template, was used for profiling of the TCR beta VDJ and CDR3. TCRdb reprocessed the reads with MiXCR, giving one entry per CDR3 protein. The table has about 120,000 distinct CDR3 sequences, 55% to 70% seen once; the top ten hold about 31%. Patients included in sequencing had previously demonstrated CD8+CD57+ cell expansion by flow cytometry. CDR1 and CDR2 (germline): LNHNV, YYDKDF (reference sequence). Trimming removed 5 bases at V and 4 bases at J, with 13 bases between. The CDR3 loop spans 14 amino acids. Sequencing used sorted CD4+, CD8+, or CD8+CD57+ T cells (not recorded which) from PBMCs. V is TRBV15 and J is TRBJ2-3; D may correspond to TRBD1 or TRBD2 (5 bases each). The clonotype was recovered from a human donor with aplastic anemia. The CDR3, as DNA: TGTGCCACCAGCCGGGACCGGGTTCCAGATACGCAGTATTTT. It is translated as CATSRDRVPDTQYF.